These 14 T cell receptor beta chains were sequenced from one sample in a study of CD8 T cells in Susac syndrome. Reverse transcription of about 0.5 to 1 ug RNA used random hexamers. Each CDR3 protein is one row after TCRdb ran MiXCR on the immunoSEQ multiplex PCR reads. This table has about 300,000 distinct CDR3 sequences, 70% to 90% appearing once. The sample consisted of CD8+ T cells from PBMCs. The receptors derive from a human donor with multiple sclerosis.

This chain joins TRBV20-1 and TRBJ2-5, with a tentative D call TRBD2 (5 bases). Trimming cost V 0 bases and J 3 bases, with 5 bases left between them. This CDR3 comprises 12 residues. Germline CDR1 reads DFQATT; CDR2 reads SNEGSKA (reference sequence). The CDR3 DNA reads as TGCAGTGCTAGAGAGAGGGAAGAGACCCAGTACTTC. It yields the protein CSAREREETQYF.

J is TRBJ2-7 and V is TRBV2, with 7 bases fitting TRBD2. Unmatched junction bases numbered 1, after V lost 1 base and J lost 1 base. The CDR3 is 14 residues long. CDR1 is SNHLY, CDR2 FYNNEI, per germline. Here the CDR3 DNA reads TGTGCCAGCAGTGAAGTTAGCGGGTCCTACGAGCAGTACTTC. Translation gives CASSEVSGSYEQYF.

This sequence joins TRBV30 and TRBJ1-5; D not certain. Trimming left V 1 base short and J 6 bases short, with 13 bases between. This CDR3 region has 14 residues. The germline CDR1 and CDR2 sequences are GTSNPN and SVGIG (reference sequence). The CDR3 sequence: CAWSEGNPSQPQHF. DNA for the CDR3: TGTGCCTGGAGTGAGGGTAATCCCAGTCAGCCCCAGCATTTT.

V and J are TRBV19 and TRBJ1-5; possibly TRBD1 for D (5 bases). The CDR3 is 17 residues long. The germline V gene encodes CDR1 LNHDA and CDR2 SQIVND (reference sequence). V was trimmed by 4 bases and J by 4 bases, leaving 20 bases between them. The CDR3 sequence is CASSRDGVRVQNQPQHF. As DNA, the CDR3 is TGTGCCAGTAGTAGGGACGGGGTCCGCGTACAAAATCAGCCCCAGCATTTT.

This chain joins TRBV15 and TRBJ2-4; TRBD1 aligns across 7 bases. Trimming at V came to 4 bases and at J to 6 bases, leaving 12 bases not matched to a gene. From germline, CDR1 is LNHNV and CDR2 YYDKDF (reference sequence). The CDR3 totals 16 residues. CDR3 amino acids: CATSNVDATGLNIQYF. The CDR3 DNA is TGTGCCACCAGCAATGTAGACGCGACAGGGTTAAACATTCAGTACTTC.

The chain links TRBV28 to TRBJ2-1, with D uncertain. This CDR3 has 14 residues. Trimming removed 5 bases from V and 3 bases from J, with 11 bases in between. Germline CDR1 is MDHEN and CDR2 is SYDVKM. In DNA, the CDR3 is TGTGCCAGCAGTCTCTCAACCGGCTACAATGAGCAGTTCTTC. Its protein is CASSLSTGYNEQFF. The full variable domain, with the rest looked up from reference TRBV28 and TRBJ2-1, is DVKVTQSSRYLVKRTGEKVFLECVQDMDHENMFWYRQDPGLGLRLIYFSYDVKMKEKGDIPEGYSVSREKKERFSLILESASTNQTSMYLCASSLSTGYNEQFFGPGTRLTVL.

The chain has TRBV28 and TRBJ2-1, with D unresolved. V was trimmed by 5 bases and J by 3 bases, leaving 14 bases between them. This CDR3 has 15 amino acids. CDR1 MDHEN and CDR2 SYDVKM come from the germline V gene. CDR3 coding DNA: TGTGCCAGCAGTCTTTCTGTCGGGTTCTACAATGAGCAGTTCTTC. This translates into CASSLSVGFYNEQFF.

This clonotype was seen once. The rearrangement uses TRBV7-9 and TRBJ2-5, with D possibly matching TRBD2 (5 bases). The CDR3 has 13 amino acids. V lost 6 bases, J lost 4 bases, and 12 bases lay in between. Germline assignment: CDR1 SEHNR and CDR2 FQNEAQ (reference sequence). CDR3 nucleotides: TGTGCCAGCAGTCCCGGAGGACGAGAGACCCAGTACTTC. Residues: CASSPGGRETQYF.

The chain couples TRBV5-1 to TRBJ2-7; D remains ambiguous. Germline V gene sequence: CDR1 SGHRS, CDR2 YFSETQ. Trimming left V 2 bases short and J 4 bases short, with 13 bases between. This CDR3 is 14 amino acids long. DNA of the CDR3: TGCGCCAGCAGCTTTTACCCCCAGCCTTACGAGCAGTACTTC. This encodes CASSFYPQPYEQYF.

V usage is TRBV15 and J usage is TRBJ2-3, with 7 nucleotides matching TRBD1. The germline gives CDR1 LNHNV, CDR2 YYDKDF (reference sequence). The CDR3 has 14 residues. V lost 4 bases to trimming and J lost 1 base; unmatched junction nucleotides: 2. The CDR3 region is CATSIGTGTDTQYF. The DNA of the CDR3 is TGTGCCACCAGCATTGGGACAGGCACAGATACGCAGTATTTT.

The rearrangement joins TRBV12-3 or TRBV12-4 to TRBJ2-3; D gene ambiguous. V was cut by 3 bases and J by 3 bases, with 16 bases left in between. The CDR3 extends over 16 amino acids. CDR3 protein: CASSLGWQISTDTQYF. CDR3 nucleotide sequence: TGTGCCAGCAGTTTGGGATGGCAAATAAGTACAGATACGCAGTATTTT.

J is TRBJ2-2 and V is TRBV7-9; D might be TRBD1 (6 bases). V was shortened by 5 bases and J by 9 bases, with 13 bases between the two germline ends. The CDR3 has 13 residues. CDR1 and CDR2 (germline): SEHNR, FQNEAQ (reference sequence). This chain's CDR3 is CASSITGRRELFF. For the CDR3, the DNA is TGTGCCAGCAGCATTACAGGGAGACGGGAGCTGTTTTTT.

This sequence joins TRBV4-3 and TRBJ2-3; 8 positions agree with TRBD2. This CDR3 is built from 17 residues. V dropped 2 bases and J dropped 3; count of bases not matched to a gene: 10. CDR1 LGHNA and CDR2 YSLEER come from the germline V gene. The CDR3 bases are TGCGCCAGCAGCCAAAGCCGACGCGAGCGGGGGACAGATACGCAGTATTTT. It is translated as CASSQSRRERGTDTQYF.

The V gene is TRBV29-1, the J gene TRBJ2-2; 7 bases are shared with TRBD2. CDR3 size: 14 residues. The V gene's germline CDR1 is SQVTM and CDR2 ANQGSEA. V lost 6 bases to trimming and J lost 3 bases; unmatched junction nucleotides: 7. The CDR3 is CSVLARGDTGELFF. The CDR3 DNA is TGCAGCGTCCTAGCCCGGGGGGACACCGGGGAGCTGTTTTTT.